These 30 T cell receptor beta chains were all obtained from the same sample, sequenced in a study of T cells in Graves' hyperthyroidism and ophthalmopathy. The investigators amplified TCR beta CDR3 regions from RNA transcripts. RT-PCR in the first round (using the HTBI primer set) targeted the TCR CDR3. TCRdb analysed the multiplex PCR reads with MiXCR anew, one entry per CDR3 protein. This sample has around 390,000 distinct CDR3 sequences; 13% to 15% occur once, and the top ten carry about 19%. The specimen sequenced was blood. Receptors were obtained from a woman aged 30 to 39 with Graves' ophthalmopathy.

This chain connects TRBV29-1 to TRBJ2-2; D possibly corresponds to TRBD2 (7 bases). V lost 6 bases to trimming and J lost 7 bases, with 15 bases between them. The CDR3 has 13 amino acids. The germline gives CDR1 SQVTM, CDR2 ANQGSEA. The CDR3 region is CSVNRGGGGELFF. The CDR3 DNA follows: TGCAGCGTAAACCGCGGGGGCGGCGGGGAGCTGTTTTTT.

This clonotype was seen many times. This rearrangement joins TRBV20-1 to TRBJ2-7, with a possible D match to TRBD2 (6 bases). The CDR3 runs 12 residues. V shed 3 bases and J shed 7 bases, with 13 bases lying between them. Germline loops: CDR1 DFQATT, CDR2 SNEGSKA (reference sequence). The CDR3 reads CSASSRGREQYF. The CDR3 bases are TGCAGTGCTAGCTCGCGGGGTAGGGAGCAGTACTTC.

To note about this clonotype: Being one base from a much bigger clone, this may be a read error. The chain uses TRBV5-1 and TRBJ1-2, with no clear D. The CDR3 runs to 13 residues. Germline loops: CDR1 SGHRS, CDR2 YFSETQ. V lost 8 bases and J lost 6, with 17 bases in between. The CDR3 is CASQNTWRNGYTF. The CDR3 DNA reads as TGCGCCAGTCAAAATACCTGGAGGAATGGCTACACCTTC.

This clonotype appeared once. This chain joins TRBV29-1 and TRBJ2-7; the match to TRBD2 covers 9 bases. The CDR3 has 15 amino acids. V was pared by 4 bases and J by 1 base, with 8 bases of the junction left unmatched. The germline CDR1 and CDR2 sequences are SQVTM and ANQGSEA. In DNA, the CDR3 is TGCAGCGTTGGGGGGCTAGCGGGGCCTTCCTACGAGCAGTACTTC. Its translation is CSVGGLAGPSYEQYF.

This clonotype has just a few counts. The chain links TRBV7-8 to TRBJ1-4; possibly TRBD1 for D (6 bases). Germline lookup yields CDR1 SGHVS and CDR2 FQNEAQ. The length of the CDR3 is 13 residues. Trimming took off 7 bases at V and 6 bases at J, with 12 bases between the two ends. The CDR3 reads CASIVRQDEKLFF. CDR3 DNA sequence: TGTGCCAGCATCGTACGACAGGATGAAAAACTGTTTTTT.

This clonotype was seen many times. The chain carries TRBV19 and TRBJ2-7, with 8 nucleotides matching TRBD2. Trimming cost V 10 bases and J 3 bases; bases outside gene matches: 11. The CDR3 sequence is 14 residues long. Germline values: CDR1 LNHDA, CDR2 SQIVND (reference sequence). As DNA, the CDR3 is TGTGCCACCAGCGCGGGACTAGGATTCTACGAGCAGTACTTC. Translated: CATSAGLGFYEQYF.

Ten or more counts support this clonotype. The rearrangement uses TRBV20-1 and TRBJ2-3; a weak D match, TRBD2 (6 bases). Trimming removed 0 bases at V and 4 bases at J, with 14 bases between. The V gene's germline CDR1 is DFQATT and CDR2 SNEGSKA (reference sequence). The CDR3 is made up of 15 amino acids. CDR3: CSARDPEDYSDTQYF. CDR3 sequence (DNA): TGCAGTGCTAGAGATCCCGAGGACTATTCAGATACGCAGTATTTT.

V and J are TRBV15 and TRBJ2-3; possible D gene TRBD1, 5 bases. This CDR3 has 17 residues. V lost 1 base and J 2 bases, leaving 16 bases between the germline ends. Per germline, CDR1 LNHNV and CDR2 YYDKDF (reference sequence). The CDR3, as DNA: TGTGCCACCAGCAGAGTAGCCAGGGTCCGTGACACAGATACGCAGTATTTT. This encodes CATSRVARVRDTDTQYF.

The table lists this clonotype with many counts. The chain carries TRBV20-1 and TRBJ2-3, with TRBD2 identical over 7 bases. The CDR3 runs to 14 residues. V lost 4 bases to trimming and J lost 1 base; unmatched junction nucleotides: 5. Germline V CDR1 and CDR2: DFQATT, SNEGSKA (reference sequence). Here the CDR3 DNA reads TGCAGTGCTACTTTTCGGGGGGGCACAGATACGCAGTATTTT. This sequence encodes CSATFRGGTDTQYF.

This clonotype was seen repeatedly, ten times or more. This chain connects TRBV7-6 to TRBJ2-3; a possible D gene is TRBD2 (6 bases). Germline V CDR1 and CDR2: SGHVS, FNYEAQ. CDR3 length: 14 residues. V was trimmed by 5 bases and J by 4 bases, leaving 13 bases between them. The CDR3 DNA follows: TGTGCCAGCAGCGGAGAAGGGACTGCAGATACGCAGTATTTT. Its translation: CASSGEGTADTQYF.

This clonotype has ten or more counts. This rearrangement joins TRBV2 to TRBJ1-2; D unclear. Germline assignment: CDR1 SNHLY and CDR2 FYNNEI. Trimming removed 10 bases at V and 0 bases at J, with 15 bases between. The CDR3 runs 14 residues. Written as DNA, the CDR3 is TGTGCCACCGGTATGACCGCAGCTAACTATGGCTACACCTTC. The encoded protein is CATGMTAANYGYTF.

This clonotype appeared many times. The chain employs TRBV2 and TRBJ1-1; the match to TRBD1 covers 7 bases. Trimming took 6 bases from V and 0 from J; bases not matched to a gene: 1. Germline V gene data show CDR1 as SNHLY and CDR2 as FYNNEI. This CDR3 spans 13 amino acids. The chain's CDR3 is CASSGTVNTEAFF. DNA for the CDR3: TGTGCCAGCAGCGGGACAGTGAACACTGAAGCTTTCTTT.

This clonotype was observed many times. The chain is built from TRBV28 and TRBJ2-2; 7 bases align to TRBD1. Trimming at V came to 10 bases and at J to 6 bases, leaving 5 bases not matched to a gene. Germline-derived CDR1 and CDR2 are MDHEN and SYDVKM. CDR3 size: 12 residues. CDR3 nucleotide sequence: TGTGCCACCCATGGACAGGCCGGGGAGCTGTTTTTT. It translates to CATHGQAGELFF.

This clonotype was detected ten times or more. The chain employs TRBV20-1 and TRBJ2-3; a weak D match, TRBD1 (5 bases). Per the germline V gene, CDR1 is DFQATT and CDR2 is SNEGSKA (reference sequence). This CDR3 contains 16 residues. V lost 6 bases and J lost 2, with 21 bases in between. Here the CDR3 reads CSAIHPGQGLTDTQYF. CDR3 DNA: TGCAGTGCGATTCATCCGGGCCAGGGTCTCACAGATACGCAGTATTTT.

This clonotype was recorded many times. This rearrangement joins TRBV6-6 to TRBJ2-1, with 8 bases identical to TRBD2. The CDR3 is made up of 17 amino acids. Germline CDR1 is MNHNY and CDR2 is SVGAGI (reference sequence). After removal of 2 bases from V and 6 bases from J, the junction contained 12 bases not matched to a gene. The CDR3 DNA is TGTGCCAGCAGTTACCGGGGGGGCGGGGGCCCCTCCAATGAGCAGTTCTTC. Amino acids: CASSYRGGGGPSNEQFF.

This clonotype appeared many times. This sequence joins TRBV11-3 and TRBJ2-7; D is unclear. Trimming left V 4 bases short and J 2 bases short, with 15 bases between. There are 15 residues in the CDR3. The germline V gene has CDR1 SGHNT and CDR2 YENEEA. As DNA, the CDR3 is TGTGCCAGCAGCTCAAACCCGACTGAACCCTACGAGCAGTACTTC. Protein sequence: CASSSNPTEPYEQYF.

This clonotype was seen at least ten times. V gene TRBV20-1 combines with J gene TRBJ2-7; TRBD2 matches at 8 bases. Germline CDR1 reads DFQATT; CDR2 reads SNEGSKA (reference sequence). J lost 4 bases, V lost 3 bases, and 8 bases had no gene match. The CDR3 contains 14 residues. In DNA form, the CDR3 reads TGCAGTGCTAGTTACGCGGGGGGTGAGTACGAGCAGTACTTC. Translated: CSASYAGGEYEQYF.

This clonotype was detected ten times or more. The chain links TRBV3-1 to TRBJ2-1; the match to TRBD2 covers 7 bases. Germline V gene lookup returns CDR1 LGHDT and CDR2 YNNKEL (reference sequence). The CDR3 has 15 amino acids. J was trimmed by 1 base and V by 4 bases; bases with no gene match: 4. CDR3 sequence: CASSRTGGSYNEQFF. The CDR3 DNA follows: TGTGCCAGCAGCCGGACCGGGGGGTCCTACAATGAGCAGTTCTTC.

The sample holds a few counts of this clonotype. Given a much more abundant clone one base away, this may be a read error. The CDR3 DNA reads as TGTGCCAACAGTTTTATAAGTTCAACGAACACCTTC. It is translated as CANSFISSTNTF. This chain links TRBV12-3 or TRBV12-4 with TRBJ1-2; D unclear. The CDR3 sequence is 12 residues long.

The sample holds many counts of this clonotype. The chain links TRBV27 to TRBJ1-5, with a tentative D call TRBD1 (5 bases). CDR1 MNHEY and CDR2 SMNVEV come from the germline V gene (reference sequence). CDR3 length: 15 residues. V lost 7 bases, J lost 2 bases, and 15 bases lay in between. CDR3 DNA sequence: TGTGCCAGCAAGGATTCGTGGGGGGGCAATCAGCCCCAGCATTTT. Translated: CASKDSWGGNQPQHF.

In its sample, this clonotype was seen many times. V usage is TRBV7-2 and J usage is TRBJ1-5, with D hard to call. Germline lookup yields CDR1 SGHTA and CDR2 FQGNSA. The CDR3 covers 14 residues. The V end lost 1 base, the J end lost 3 bases, and 7 bases lay between the germline ends. The CDR3, as DNA: TGTGCCAGCAGCTTAGGGGTAGTCAATCAGCCCCAGCATTTT. It yields the protein CASSLGVVNQPQHF.

About this clonotype itself: Possible read error: a much larger clone is one base away. This sequence joins TRBV7-9 and TRBJ2-2, with TRBD2 matching over 12 bases. The CDR3 is 16 amino acids. Looked up from germline, CDR1 is SEHNR and CDR2 is FQNEAQ (reference sequence). CDR3 DNA: TGTGCCAGCAGCCCGACTAGCGGGGGAAGCACCGAGGAGCTGTTTTTT. Its translation: CASSPTSGGSTEELFF.

This chain joins TRBV15 and TRBJ2-1; D unresolved. The CDR3 loop spans 16 amino acids. In germline, CDR1 is LNHNV, CDR2 YYDKDF (reference sequence). V was clipped by 0 bases and J by 7 bases, with 16 bases between them. CDR3 in amino acids: CATSRESPGLVNEQFF. CDR3 nucleotide sequence: TGTGCCACCAGCAGAGAATCCCCCGGGCTGGTTAATGAGCAGTTCTTC.

This clonotype was observed at least ten times. The rearrangement uses TRBV7-9 and TRBJ1-4; unclear D gene. Trimming pared 1 base from V and 7 bases from J, leaving 4 bases between. CDR3 size: 12 residues. CDR1 and CDR2 from the germline V gene are SEHNR and FQNEAQ (reference sequence). The CDR3 coding sequence is TGTGCCAGCAGCTTAGTTTCTGAAAAACTGTTTTTT. Amino acid sequence: CASSLVSEKLFF.

This chain links TRBV27 with TRBJ2-2, with D unresolved. Germline V lookup: CDR1 MNHEY, CDR2 SMNVEV (reference sequence). There are 13 residues in the CDR3. Trimming removed 4 bases at V and 6 bases at J, with 9 bases between. The CDR3 sequence: CASSYDRPGELFF. CDR3 coding DNA: TGTGCCAGCAGTTATGATCGCCCCGGGGAGCTGTTTTTT.

This clonotype came up many times. This sequence joins TRBV13 and TRBJ2-3; D gene ambiguous. Germline V gene sequence: CDR1 PRHDT, CDR2 FYEKMQ (reference sequence). The V gene lost 5 bases and the J gene lost 6 bases, with 21 bases spanning the gap. The CDR3 covers 16 residues. The CDR3 here is CASSVRRTQLTDTQYF. In DNA form, the CDR3 reads TGTGCCAGCAGCGTAAGAAGGACCCAACTCACGGATACGCAGTATTTT. Using reference TRBV13 and TRBJ2-3 for the parts outside the CDR3, the full variable domain is AAGVIQSPRHLIKEKRETATLKCYPIPRHDTVYWYQQGPGQDPQFLISFYEKMQSDKGSIPDRFSAQQFSDYHSELNMSSLELGDSALYFCASSVRRTQLTDTQYFGPGTRLTVL.

The V gene is TRBV5-5, the J gene TRBJ2-5; a weak D match, TRBD2 (6 bases). This CDR3 is built from 14 residues. Trimming left V 5 bases short and J 5 bases short, with 16 bases between. The V gene's germline CDR1 is SGHKS and CDR2 YYEKEE (reference sequence). The CDR3 DNA reads as TGTGCCAGCAGTCCGGCGGGGTCGCGGGAGACCCAGTACTTC. Protein product: CASSPAGSRETQYF.

This clonotype was observed many times. The chain carries TRBV14 and TRBJ1-2; D call uncertain. CDR3 length: 13 amino acids. Germline CDR1 is SGHDN and CDR2 is FVKESK. Trimming pared 4 bases from V and 4 bases from J, leaving 10 bases between. The CDR3 DNA follows: TGTGCCAGCAGCCCCACCATCCTCTATGGCTACACCTTC. Encoded protein: CASSPTILYGYTF.

This clonotype was counted ten times or more. The chain has TRBV7-2 and TRBJ2-5; 11 bases align to TRBD2. Germline V gene sequence: CDR1 SGHTA, CDR2 FQGNSA. The CDR3 spans 16 residues. V lost 5 bases, J lost 1 base, and 6 bases stayed unmatched. CDR3 coding DNA: TGTGCCAGCAGCCACCCTAGCGGGGGGCCCCAAGAGACCCAGTACTTC. This codes for CASSHPSGGPQETQYF.

This clonotype was detected many times. This chain links TRBV7-3 with TRBJ1-1; D not resolved. CDR3 size: 15 residues. The germline V gene encodes CDR1 SGHTA and CDR2 FQGTGA. Deletions cut 5 bases from V and 4 bases from J, with 17 bases between. CDR3 sequence: CASSITSGSGTEAFF. In nucleotides, the CDR3 is TGTGCCAGCAGCATTACCAGTGGCAGTGGCACTGAAGCTTTCTTT.